This paragraph covers one T cell receptor beta chain sequence. Repertoires were generated with immunoSEQ multiplex PCR, while TCRdb's copy carries only in-frame clones and drops some. The sample lists tens of thousands of clones, 80% to 90% seen once, with about 7.5% in the top ten. The data derive from a study of blood T cell repertoires in COVID-19. In the study overall: Specimens from acute and convalescent COVID-19 originated in the United States, Italy and Spain.

Unmatched junction bases numbered 9, after V lost 1 base and J lost 6 bases. The CDR3 is 16 residues long. CDR1 and CDR2 from the germline V gene are LGHDT and YNNKEL (reference sequence). The TCR sequence derives from a man aged 45-65 years with acute or convalescent COVID-19. The rearrangement uses TRBV3-1 (or the pseudogene TRBV3-2) and TRBJ2-1; 7 positions match TRBD2. The sample taken for sequencing was peripheral blood. The CDR3 loop reads CASSQGAGVKSNEQFF. The DNA of the CDR3 is TGTGCCAGCAGCCAAGGGGCGGGAGTCAAGAGCAATGAGCAGTTCTTC.